The 16 T cell receptor beta chains below come from one sample, sequenced in a study of blood T cell repertoires in COVID-19. Profiled with immunoSEQ multiplex PCR; TCRdb holds only in-frame clones, not every one. The table records hundreds of thousands of clones, 80% to 90% of them present only once. The sequenced material came from PBMCs or T cells enriched from blood (not recorded which). These receptors were collected from a young man who had recovered from COVID-19.

V usage is TRBV5-6 and J usage is TRBJ2-7; TRBD1 might be the D (6 bases). The CDR3 sequence is 16 residues long. From germline, CDR1 is SGHDT and CDR2 YYEEEE. Trimming took 4 bases from V and 1 from J, leaving 18 bases between them. The CDR3 region is CASSLQGATGSYEQYF. CDR3 DNA: TGTGCCAGCAGCCTACAGGGAGCAACGGGATCCTACGAGCAGTACTTC.

V and J are TRBV3-1 (or the pseudogene TRBV3-2) and TRBJ1-6; 8 bases are shared with TRBD1. The CDR3 is made up of 16 amino acids. Unmatched junction bases numbered 9, after V lost 2 bases and J lost 9 bases. CDR1 and CDR2 from the germline V gene are LGHDT and YNNKEL (reference sequence). In DNA form, the CDR3 reads TGTGCCAGCAGCCAAATCTTGGCAGGGGGCTTTTCACCCCTCCACTTT. Translation: CASSQILAGGFSPLHF.

This sequence joins TRBV11-2 and TRBJ2-1, with 7 bases lining up with TRBD2. Per the germline V gene, CDR1 is SGHAT and CDR2 is FQNNGV. This CDR3 contains 15 residues. J gave up 4 bases and V 6 bases, and 9 bases lay outside the gene matches. CDR3 region: CASSYWDYRYNEQFF. The CDR3 nucleotides are TGTGCCAGCAGTTATTGGGACTACCGTTACAATGAGCAGTTCTTC.

This clone was seen just once. The chain is built from TRBV28 and TRBJ2-7, with a weak D call TRBD2 (6 bases). The CDR3 runs 16 residues. The ends were cut back, 3 bases at V and 3 bases at J, with 18 bases in the middle. Germline V gene sequence: CDR1 MDHEN, CDR2 SYDVKM. CDR3 DNA: TGTGCCAGCAGTTTGAAGATGGGACTCCCGGTCTACGAGCAGTACTTC. Translating gives CASSLKMGLPVYEQYF.

This chain links TRBV5-1 with TRBJ2-3, with D maybe TRBD2 (6 bases). Germline CDR1 reads SGHRS; CDR2 reads YFSETQ. Trimming removed 0 bases at V and 5 bases at J, with 16 bases between. The CDR3 is made up of 16 amino acids. The CDR3: CASSLAGETSVDTQYF. CDR3 sequence (DNA): TGCGCCAGCAGCTTGGCGGGAGAGACCTCGGTAGATACGCAGTATTTT.

The chain links TRBV12-5 to TRBJ2-1, with D possibly TRBD2 on 6 matching bases. Trimming removed 7 bases at V and 8 bases at J, with 24 bases between. CDR1 is LGHNT, CDR2 FRNRAP, per germline. This CDR3 contains 16 residues. The CDR3 DNA follows: TGTGCTAGTGCCGGAAGGTCGGGAGTTGGTCGCGATGAGCAGTTCTTC. Translation gives CASAGRSGVGRDEQFF.

The CDR3 nucleotides are TGTGCCAGCTCACCAATGGGACTCTCTGGAAACACCATATATTTT. Its protein product is CASSPMGLSGNTIYF. The chain recombines TRBV18 with TRBJ1-3, with TRBD1 as a possible D gene (5 bases). The CDR3 is 15 residues long. V was cut by 2 bases and J by 0 bases, with 8 bases left in between. The V gene's germline CDR1 is KGHSH and CDR2 LQKENI.

The CDR3 sequence is CASSIRTGGSTEAFF. CDR3 in DNA: TGTGCCAGCAGCATTCGGACAGGCGGGTCCACTGAAGCTTTCTTT. The chain recombines TRBV9 with TRBJ1-1, with 7 bases identical to TRBD1. V was pared by 4 bases and J by 4 bases, with 10 bases of the junction left unmatched. The CDR3 is made up of 15 amino acids. Germline loops: CDR1 SGDLS, CDR2 YYNGEE. The full variable domain, in which reference TRBV9 and TRBJ1-1 provide the parts outside the CDR3, is DSGVTQTPKHLITATGQRVTLRCSPRSGDLSVYWYQQSLDQGLQFLIQYYNGEERAKGNILERFSAQQFPDLHSELNLSSLELGDSALYFCASSIRTGGSTEAFFGQGTRLTVV.

In regard to this clone: A read error may produce the germline difference seen at one junction end. The chain recombines TRBV5-3 with TRBJ1-1; D call uncertain. TRBV5-3 carries the ORF label, with uncertain function. This CDR3 region has 14 residues. The CDR3 sequence: CVRSLKVRRIEAFF. The CDR3 region has the DNA TGTGTCAGAAGCTTGAAAGTGCGGAGGATTGAAGCTTTCTTT.

The chain recombines TRBV5-4 with TRBJ1-2; 7 bases are shared with TRBD1. The CDR3 spans 12 residues. Germline V gene sequence: CDR1 SGHNT, CDR2 YYREEE (reference sequence). The J segment lost 11 bases and the V segment lost 3 bases, leaving 7 bases of the junction unmatched. CDR3 protein: CASSWDSKSYTF. CDR3 nucleotides: TGTGCCAGCAGCTGGGACAGTAAAAGTTACACCTTC. The full variable domain, with the rest looked up from reference TRBV5-4 and TRBJ1-2, is ETGVTQSPTHLIKTRGQQVTLRCSSQSGHNTVSWYQQALGQGPQFIFQYYREEENGRGNFPPRFSGLQFPNYSSELNVNALELDDSALYLCASSWDSKSYTFGSGTRLTVV.

V and J are TRBV3-1 (or the pseudogene TRBV3-2) and TRBJ1-1; no definite D call. V was clipped by 0 bases and J by 0 bases, with 5 bases between them. Germline assignment: CDR1 LGHDT and CDR2 YNNKEL (reference sequence). The CDR3 loop spans 14 amino acids. The CDR3 sequence is CASSQEQVNTEAFF. As DNA, the CDR3 is TGTGCCAGCAGCCAAGAACAAGTGAACACTGAAGCTTTCTTT.

This chain uses TRBV7-2 with TRBJ2-3, with TRBD2 matching over 12 bases. Per the germline V gene, CDR1 is SGHTA and CDR2 is FQGNSA. CDR3 length equals 17 residues. Germline trimming cut 0 bases from V and 5 bases from J; bases unmatched to any gene: 6. The CDR3 spells CASSLATLTSGRDTQYF. DNA of the CDR3: TGTGCCAGCAGCTTAGCCACACTGACTAGCGGGAGAGATACGCAGTATTTT.

The chain couples TRBV2 to TRBJ2-1; possibly TRBD2 for D (6 bases). V was shortened by 3 bases and J by 1 base, with 7 bases between the two germline ends. Germline lookup yields CDR1 SNHLY and CDR2 FYNNEI. The CDR3 has 14 residues. This CDR3 reads CASSEAGSYNEQFF. The CDR3 coding sequence is TGTGCCAGCAGTGAGGCGGGATCCTACAATGAGCAGTTCTTC.

The gene calls are TRBV28 and TRBJ1-4, with D maybe TRBD1 (6 bases). Germline V gene data show CDR1 as MDHEN and CDR2 as SYDVKM. Trimming removed 6 bases from V and 5 bases from J, with 13 bases in between. The CDR3 has 14 amino acids. The CDR3 nucleotides are TGTGCCAGCAGGGTACAGGGCGTAAATGAAAAACTGTTTTTT. The encoded protein is CASRVQGVNEKLFF.

The CDR3 DNA reads as TGTGCCAGCAGCTTAGCGGAGGGGGCTTATGGCTACACCTTC. Encoded protein: CASSLAEGAYGYTF. The chain joins TRBV7-9 to TRBJ1-2, with 7 nucleotides matching TRBD1. This CDR3 spans 14 amino acids. Trimming took 0 bases from V and 5 from J; bases not matched to a gene: 3. Germline lookup yields CDR1 SEHNR and CDR2 FQNEAQ (reference sequence).

The chain is built from TRBV6-5 and TRBJ1-3; possibly TRBD1 for D (6 bases). Deletions cut 6 bases from V and 0 bases from J, with 12 bases between. The V gene's germline CDR1 is MNHEY and CDR2 SVGAGI. The CDR3 totals 15 residues. In DNA form, the CDR3 reads TGTGCCAGCAGGGGGGCAGCAACCTCTGGAAACACCATATATTTT. As protein: CASRGAATSGNTIYF.